This entry is about one T cell receptor beta chain. Its antigen target is currently unknown. No per-base quality is available; no much larger clone lies one base away. The sample originates from a study of T-cell memory formation after mild COVID-19 (dated by TCRdb to the early 2020s). Notes on the research overall: TCR sequence clusters from the two donors were found to be largely donor specific. In a couple of donors, T-cell clones that expanded and contracted after mild COVID-19 were tracked by sequencing TCRalpha and TCRbeta repertoires over time. Two young, previously healthy adult volunteers made up the cohort, one male and one female. The paper as a whole reports these results and caveats: Some responding clones were detected in pre-infection memory, which suggested that pre-existing cross-reactive memory T cells had joined the SARS-CoV-2 response. Contracting CD4+ clones were found mainly in CM and EM memory subsets, while CD8+ clones were enriched in EMRA. SARS-CoV-2 specificity of the second-wave clones peaking on day 37 was not confirmed. The study covered only two mild cases, and larger cohorts including severe cases with pre-infection samples were considered necessary. From day 15 to 85, contracting clones showed balanced CD4/CD8 phenotypes, whereas a second wave of clones that expanded from day 15 to 37 leaned towards CD4+.

PBMCs were isolated by Ficoll-Paque density gradient centrifugation. Sequenced using an Illumina NovaSeq 6000. TCRalpha and TCRbeta cDNA libraries were built by 5'RACE with constant-segment primers, adding sample barcodes and unique molecular identifiers. Trizol reagent was used to extract RNA from every sample. Library amplification was performed in two PCR steps, and a second sample barcode and Illumina TruSeq adapters were introduced in the second step. Libraries were sequenced on an Illumina NovaSeq with 2 x 150 bp paired-end reads. Processing in the source paper ran as follows. The reads were demultiplexed and collapsed into UMI-guided consensus sequences using migec v1.2.7. Using mixcr v2.1.11, UMI consensuses were aligned to TRA and TRB V and J templates and then assembled into clonotypes. Expanded or contracted clonotypes were those called significant by both edgeR and NoisET, with noise models trained on biological replicates. For edgeR calls, a false discovery rate-adjusted p below 0.01 and a log2 fold-change threshold of 1 were applied. As an exploratory analysis of dynamics, PCA with hierarchical clustering was applied to max-normalized trajectories of the 1000 most abundant clonotypes. Separately sequenced CD4+ and CD8+ repertoires were used to assign the CD4 or CD8 phenotype of responding clones. The public reads were quality trimmed at Q25 with fastp and then assembled into clones with MiXCR by TCRdb, keeping productive beta chains. Each entry merges the rows of one CDR3 protein and shows their most common DNA and genes. Clone size and V and J calls follow TCRdb, not the original study. Recorded for this sample are 400,000 to 550,000 distinct CDR3 sequences; approximately 23% of them occurred a single time. Jointly, the top ten make up around an eighth of the sample.

The CDR3 contains 14 residues, cysteine and phenylalanine counted. Only the CDR3 DNA stays, 42 bases, in frame from base 1. Trimming costs V 5 bases and J 1 base, and their ends lie 11 bases apart. The germline V gene provides CDR1 MNHNS and CDR2 SASEGT. This TCR derives from an adult woman who had mild COVID-19 (a few samples of this study predate the infection). The sample titles of this study are shuffled in the database, so cell type and time point are left out; the donor was told from shared clones. The material sequenced was PBMCs or a T cell subset sorted from them (not recorded which). The receptor chain draws on TRBV6-1 and TRBJ1-1; the D region possibly corresponds to TRBD1 (6 bases align). The CDR3 protein sequence reads: CASSPTGRNTEAFF. In nucleotide form, the sequence is TGTGCCAGCAGTCCCACAGGGCGGAACACTGAAGCTTTCTTT.